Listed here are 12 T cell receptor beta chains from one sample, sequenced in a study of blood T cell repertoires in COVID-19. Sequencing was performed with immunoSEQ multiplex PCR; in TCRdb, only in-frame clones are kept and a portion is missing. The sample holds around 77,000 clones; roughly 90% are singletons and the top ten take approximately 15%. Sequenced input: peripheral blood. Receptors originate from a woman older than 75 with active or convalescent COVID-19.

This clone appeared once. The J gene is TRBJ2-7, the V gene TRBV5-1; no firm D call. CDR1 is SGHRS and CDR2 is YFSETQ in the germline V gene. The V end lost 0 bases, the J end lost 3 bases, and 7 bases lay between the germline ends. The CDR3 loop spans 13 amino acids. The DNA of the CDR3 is TGCGCCAGCAGCTTGGTGTCGGGCTACGAGCAGTACTTC. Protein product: CASSLVSGYEQYF.

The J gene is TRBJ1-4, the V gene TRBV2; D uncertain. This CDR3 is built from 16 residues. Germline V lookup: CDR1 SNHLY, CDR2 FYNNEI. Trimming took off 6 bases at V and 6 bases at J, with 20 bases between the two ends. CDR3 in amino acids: CASRVTEGGKDEKLFF. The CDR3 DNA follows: TGTGCCAGCAGGGTAACCGAGGGAGGGAAGGATGAAAAACTGTTTTTT.

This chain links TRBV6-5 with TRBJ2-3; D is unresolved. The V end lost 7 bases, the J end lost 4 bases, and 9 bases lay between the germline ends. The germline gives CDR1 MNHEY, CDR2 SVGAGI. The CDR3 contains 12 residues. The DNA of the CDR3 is TGTGCCAGCACCCCCGGAGCAGATACGCAGTATTTT. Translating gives CASTPGADTQYF.

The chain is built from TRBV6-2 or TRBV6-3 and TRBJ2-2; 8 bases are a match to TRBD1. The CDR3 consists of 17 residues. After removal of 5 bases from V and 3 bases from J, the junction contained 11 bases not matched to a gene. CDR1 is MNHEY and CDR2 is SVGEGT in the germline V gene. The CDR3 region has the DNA TGTGCCAGCAGTCCCGCCCTACAGGGGGTTGACACCGGGGAGCTGTTTTTT. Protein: CASSPALQGVDTGELFF.

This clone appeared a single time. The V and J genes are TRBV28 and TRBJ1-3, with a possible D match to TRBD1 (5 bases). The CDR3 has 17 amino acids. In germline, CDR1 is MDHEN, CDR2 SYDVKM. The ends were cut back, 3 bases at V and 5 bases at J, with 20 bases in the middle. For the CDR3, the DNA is TGTGCCAGCAGTTTCAGGGATAAGGGGCGAAGGAGAAACACCATATATTTT. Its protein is CASSFRDKGRRRNTIYF. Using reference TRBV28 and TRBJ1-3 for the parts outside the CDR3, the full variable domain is DVKVTQSSRYLVKRTGEKVFLECVQDMDHENMFWYRQDPGLGLRLIYFSYDVKMKEKGDIPEGYSVSREKKERFSLILESASTNQTSMYLCASSFRDKGRRRNTIYFGEGSWLTVV.

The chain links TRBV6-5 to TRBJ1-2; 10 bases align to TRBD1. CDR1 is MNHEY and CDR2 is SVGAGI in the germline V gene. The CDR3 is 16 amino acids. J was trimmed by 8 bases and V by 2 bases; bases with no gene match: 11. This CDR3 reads CASSYGTGTGDDGYTF. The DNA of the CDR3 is TGTGCCAGCAGTTACGGAACCGGGACAGGGGACGACGGCTACACCTTC.

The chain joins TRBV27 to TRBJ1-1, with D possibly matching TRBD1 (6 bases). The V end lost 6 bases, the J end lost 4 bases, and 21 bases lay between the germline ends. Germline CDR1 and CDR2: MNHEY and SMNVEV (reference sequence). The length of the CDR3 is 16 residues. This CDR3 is CASSRTTGTAGTEAFF. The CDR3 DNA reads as TGTGCCAGCAGCCGAACCACAGGGACGGCGGGCACTGAAGCTTTCTTT.

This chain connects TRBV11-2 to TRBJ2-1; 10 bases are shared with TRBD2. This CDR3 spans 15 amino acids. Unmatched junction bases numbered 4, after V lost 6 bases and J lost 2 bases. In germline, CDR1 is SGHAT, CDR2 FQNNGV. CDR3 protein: CASSPGLAAYNEQFF. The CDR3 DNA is TGTGCCAGCAGTCCCGGACTAGCGGCCTACAATGAGCAGTTCTTC.

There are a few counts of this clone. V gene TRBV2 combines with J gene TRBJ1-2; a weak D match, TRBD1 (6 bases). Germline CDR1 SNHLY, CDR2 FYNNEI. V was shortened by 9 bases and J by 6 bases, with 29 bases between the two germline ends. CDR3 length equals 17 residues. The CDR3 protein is CASWGRGGHRKGNGYTF. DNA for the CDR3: TGTGCCAGTTGGGGAAGAGGGGGACACAGGAAGGGTAATGGCTACACCTTC. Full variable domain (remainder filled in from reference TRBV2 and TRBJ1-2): EPEVTQTPSHQVTQMGQEVILRCVPISNHLYFYWYRQILGQKVEFLVSFYNNEISEKSEIFDDQFSVERPDGSNFTLKIRSTKLEDSAMYFCASWGRGGHRKGNGYTFGSGTRLTVV.

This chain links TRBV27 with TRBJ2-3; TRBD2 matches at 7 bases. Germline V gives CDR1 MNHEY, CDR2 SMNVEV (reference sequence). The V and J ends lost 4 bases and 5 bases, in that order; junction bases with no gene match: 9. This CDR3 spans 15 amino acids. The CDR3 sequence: CASSSSGRGRDTQYF. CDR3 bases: TGTGCCAGCAGTTCATCTGGGAGGGGCAGAGATACGCAGTATTTT.

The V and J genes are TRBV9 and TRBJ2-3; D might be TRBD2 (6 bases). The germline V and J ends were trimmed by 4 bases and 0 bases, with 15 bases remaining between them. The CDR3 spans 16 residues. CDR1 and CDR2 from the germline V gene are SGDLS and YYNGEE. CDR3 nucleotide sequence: TGTGCCAGCAGCCCTGATGGGGGGTTTAGCACAGATACGCAGTATTTT. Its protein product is CASSPDGGFSTDTQYF.

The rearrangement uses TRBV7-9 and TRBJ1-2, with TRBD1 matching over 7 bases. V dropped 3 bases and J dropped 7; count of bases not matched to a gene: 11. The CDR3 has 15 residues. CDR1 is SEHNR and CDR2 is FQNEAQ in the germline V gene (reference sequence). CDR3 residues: CASSFDSTGALGYTF. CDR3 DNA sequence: TGTGCCAGCAGCTTTGACTCAACAGGGGCCCTTGGCTACACCTTC. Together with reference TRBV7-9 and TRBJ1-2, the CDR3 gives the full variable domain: DTGVSQNPRHKITKRGQNVTFRCDPISEHNRLYWYRQTLGQGPEFLTYFQNEAQLEKSRLLSDRFSAERPKGSFSTLEIQRTEQGDSAMYLCASSFDSTGALGYTFGSGTRLTVV.